The 18 T cell receptor beta chains presented below share a single source sample, sequenced in a study of T cell responses to AZD1222 COVID-19 vaccine. The assay was immunoSEQ multiplex PCR, and TCRdb's table has in-frame clones only and misses some. This sample has some 86,000 clones, with approximately 91% found just once. The sequenced sample was peripheral blood, obtained 28 days after the second AZD1222 dose. These receptors were collected from an adult who received the AZD1222 COVID-19 vaccine.

V is TRBV14 and J is TRBJ1-1; possibly TRBD1 for D (6 bases). The germline V and J ends were trimmed by 2 bases and 1 base, with 17 bases remaining between them. The CDR3 is 17 residues long. Germline V gives CDR1 SGHDN, CDR2 FVKESK. The CDR3 is CASSQPGTGTRNTEAFF. The CDR3 nucleotides are TGTGCCAGCAGCCAACCTGGCACAGGGACGAGGAACACTGAAGCTTTCTTT.

The V and J genes are TRBV19 and TRBJ2-1; 8 bases are a match to TRBD2. CDR1 is LNHDA and CDR2 is SQIVND in the germline V gene (reference sequence). The CDR3 is made up of 15 amino acids. Trimming removed 1 base from V and 7 bases from J; junction bases left unmatched: 6. The CDR3 DNA sequence: TGTGCCAGTAGTATAGTCAGCGGGAGTTCGAATGAGCAGTTCTTC. The encoded protein is CASSIVSGSSNEQFF.

This sequence joins TRBV7-9 and TRBJ2-3; D gene uncertain. The CDR3 extends over 13 amino acids. CDR1 is SEHNR, CDR2 FQNEAQ, per germline (reference sequence). The V and J ends lost 5 bases and 2 bases respectively, with 8 bases between them. The CDR3 sequence is CASSGLVTDTQYF. Written as DNA, the CDR3 is TGTGCCAGCAGCGGGCTAGTCACAGATACGCAGTATTTT.

CDR3 loop: CASSSKQGLGANVLTF. For the CDR3, the DNA is TGTGCCAGCAGCTCAAAACAGGGACTTGGGGCCAACGTCCTGACTTTC. This chain links TRBV6-6 with TRBJ2-6, with D tentatively TRBD1 or TRBD2 (6 bases each). The CDR3 runs to 16 residues. The germline V gene has CDR1 MNHNY and CDR2 SVGAGI (reference sequence). Trimming removed 6 bases at V and 3 bases at J, with 15 bases between.

This clone occurred once. This chain uses TRBV6-5 with TRBJ1-2, with D possibly matching TRBD1 (5 bases). Germline V gene sequence: CDR1 MNHEY, CDR2 SVGAGI. The CDR3 totals 13 residues. V lost 5 bases to trimming and J lost 5 bases, with 12 bases between them. Here the CDR3 reads CASSNPAGYGYTF. The CDR3 DNA reads as TGTGCCAGCAGTAACCCAGCAGGGTATGGCTACACCTTC.

This rearrangement joins TRBV10-3 to TRBJ2-7; a weak D match, TRBD1 (6 bases). The length of the CDR3 is 15 residues. Germline CDR1 and CDR2: ENHRY and SYGVKD. V lost 2 bases, J lost 2 bases, and 13 bases lay in between. CDR3 DNA: TGTGCCATCAGTGAGGGGCTTGGACAGCCCTACGAGCAGTACTTC. Protein sequence: CAISEGLGQPYEQYF.

This sequence joins TRBV28 and TRBJ1-1; D is uncertain. The germline V gene has CDR1 MDHEN and CDR2 SYDVKM. Trimming shortened V by 2 bases and J by 0 bases, and 22 bases separated the two germline ends. There are 19 residues in the CDR3. The CDR3 DNA follows: TGTGCCAGCAGTTTAGATGCCAGAAGCTGGCTCCGGATGAACACTGAAGCTTTCTTT. Its protein product is CASSLDARSWLRMNTEAFF.

This sequence joins TRBV5-1 and TRBJ1-2; 7 bases are shared with TRBD1. V lost 2 bases and J lost 6; bases outside the gene matches: 4. Germline lookup yields CDR1 SGHRS and CDR2 YFSETQ. This CDR3 contains 13 residues. The DNA for the CDR3 is TGCGCCAGCAGCTTCGACAGGGTGGATGGCTACACCTTC. Its translation is CASSFDRVDGYTF.

The V gene is TRBV2, the J gene TRBJ1-4; the D is unclear. V dropped 4 bases and J dropped 7 bases, with 16 bases sitting between them. CDR1 is SNHLY and CDR2 is FYNNEI in the germline V gene. This CDR3 is built from 15 residues. DNA for the CDR3: TGTGCCAGCAGTGGGGCCAGAGGACGGGGTGAAAAACTGTTTTTT. Translating it yields CASSGARGRGEKLFF.

The chain joins TRBV3-1 (or the pseudogene TRBV3-2) to TRBJ2-1, with 12 bases that match TRBD2. Germline lookup yields CDR1 LGHDT and CDR2 YNNKEL (reference sequence). The length of the CDR3 is 16 residues. J gave up 7 bases and V 5 bases, and 9 bases lay outside the gene matches. In DNA, the CDR3 is TGTGCCAGCAGCAGGACTAGCGGGATGTCGGGAAATGAGCAGTTCTTC. Encoded protein: CASSRTSGMSGNEQFF.

The chain combines TRBV4-2 with TRBJ2-1; D remains unclear. The CDR3 has 12 residues. From germline, CDR1 is LGHNA and CDR2 YNFKEQ. The germline V and J ends were trimmed by 1 base and 6 bases, with 4 bases remaining between them. The CDR3 DNA is TGTGCCAGCAGCCAAGGGGGCAATGAGCAGTTCTTC. Translation gives CASSQGGNEQFF.

J is TRBJ1-4 and V is TRBV15, with 11 bases lining up with TRBD1. V was pared by 1 base and J by 7 bases, with 8 bases of the junction left unmatched. The germline CDR1 and CDR2 sequences are LNHNV and YYDKDF (reference sequence). The CDR3 is 17 residues long. This CDR3 is CATSRGLSDRGLEKLFF. The CDR3 coding sequence is TGTGCCACCAGCAGAGGCTTATCGGACAGGGGGCTTGAAAAACTGTTTTTT.

The chain joins TRBV27 to TRBJ1-4; the D gene is possibly TRBD1 (5 bases). Between the trimmed V and J ends, which lost 0 bases and 7 bases, there was a span of 6 bases. The CDR3 spans 13 residues. In germline, CDR1 is MNHEY, CDR2 SMNVEV (reference sequence). Written as DNA, the CDR3 is TGTGCCAGCAGTTTATCAACAGGTGAAAAACTGTTTTTT. Amino acids: CASSLSTGEKLFF.

The chain combines TRBV6-2 or TRBV6-3 with TRBJ2-3; the match to TRBD1 covers 7 bases. V gave up 6 bases and J gave up 2 bases; unmatched junction bases: 8. CDR1 and CDR2 (germline): MNHEY, SVGEGT. CDR3 length: 15 amino acids. CDR3 bases: TGTGCCAGCAGCCCGGAGAGGGGGCTCACAGATACGCAGTATTTT. This encodes CASSPERGLTDTQYF.

The chain carries TRBV6-2 or TRBV6-3 and TRBJ1-2; D unclear. The CDR3 is 15 residues long. CDR1 MNHEY and CDR2 SVGEGT come from the germline V gene. Deletions cut 6 bases from V and 0 bases from J, with 14 bases between. The chain's CDR3 is CASSGGVGSNYGYTF. The CDR3 DNA reads TGTGCCAGCAGCGGTGGTGTAGGGTCTAACTATGGCTACACCTTC.

The rearrangement links TRBV6-5 to TRBJ2-7, with 8 nucleotides matching TRBD2. Germline loops: CDR1 MNHEY, CDR2 SVGAGI. V lost 2 bases and J lost 7; bases outside the gene matches: 13. There are 16 residues in the CDR3. The CDR3 region is CASSYRVSGRAQEQYF. CDR3 nucleotides: TGTGCCAGCAGTTACAGGGTCTCCGGGAGGGCTCAGGAGCAGTACTTC.

DNA for the CDR3: TGTGCCAGCAGCAAAGAGGTGGCGGGAGCGGGGGACACTGAAGCTTTCTTT. The encoded protein is CASSKEVAGAGDTEAFF. The chain recombines TRBV21-1 with TRBJ1-1. TRBV21-1 is a documented pseudogene. The CDR3 is 17 amino acids.

This clone was observed a single time. The rearrangement links TRBV5-1 to TRBJ2-6; no clear D gene. Trimming pared 0 bases from V and 1 base from J, leaving 11 bases between. CDR3 length equals 17 residues. The germline gives CDR1 SGHRS, CDR2 YFSETQ. CDR3 sequence reads: CASSLGADPSGANVLTF. The CDR3 DNA is TGCGCCAGCAGCTTGGGGGCCGATCCTTCTGGGGCCAACGTCCTGACTTTC.